Given below is one T cell receptor beta chain in context. This clone was counted a single time. Its antigen has not been determined. No much larger clonotype is one base removed from it; base qualities were not supplied. From its cysteine to its phenylalanine, the CDR3 spans 16 amino acids. The CDR3 DNA has 48 bases and is translated from base 1. The junction shows trimming of 4 bases on V and 3 bases on J, and the gene matches do not reach 11 bases of it. CDR1 and CDR2 were assigned from the germline V gene as SGHDT and YYEEEE. The sample belongs to a study of blood T cell repertoires in COVID-19 (dated by TCRdb to 2019 to 2021). Some background on the complete study: Samples covering the acute and convalescent phases of COVID-19 were provided by collaborators in the United States, Italy and Spain. Where available, HLA class I and class II types were taken from metadata supplied by the sample provider and were not determined by assay-based typing. Deeply sampled blood TCRbeta repertoires from subjects exposed to, actively infected with, or recovered from COVID-19 were included in the dataset. Samples were obtained from the ongoing ImmuneRACE study (first 160 participants) and from some 1,300 subjects provided by 6 global collaborators. The repertoires were made available in a free public database intended to serve as a resource for research on the immune response to SARS-CoV-2. The material from the prospective study consisted of cDNA or gDNA derived from T cells, B-cell-depleted T cells, or PBMCs. Nearly every sample came with metadata listing a de-identified subject ID, COVID-19 status, age in years and sex. Paper-wide results and their limitations: Clinical and demographic metadata were provided uncurated, with the amount varying by source and participant.

TCRbeta CDR3 regions were amplified from genomic DNA by means of the immunoSEQ Assay, a bias-controlled multiplex PCR. On the study's bioinformatics: Within the assay, amplification of reference gene primers was used to estimate how many nucleated cells each sample contained. To quantify the absolute abundance of each unique TCRbeta CDR3 rearrangement, sequence reads were collapsed and filtered. Productive Simpson clonality was computed per sample as the square root of Simpson's diversity index over productive rearrangements. The immuneACCESS repertoire file appears here via TCRdb, limited to in-frame rearrangements. These files lack a portion of the clones; in checked studies, under half of the deficit traces to unresolved V genes, and the cause of the others is not known. The V and J calls and the clone size are those of that table, but D and trimming were determined from the DNA. In this sample the table shows 470,000 or so clones, 87% of which occur a single time. The top ten constitute over 1.5% of the sample.

Participants in the prospective study were aged roughly 18 to 100 years, lived in over 20 United States geographic areas, and enrolled through a virtual design. In the prospective study, cohorts were assigned on the basis of participant-reported clinical history obtained from a screening survey and a study questionnaire. Mobile phlebotomists in the prospective study collected whole blood, serum and a nasopharyngeal or oropharyngeal swab from every participant. Prospective study participants could optionally give additional blood draws and questionnaires over an approximately 2-month period. Before DNA extraction, prospective study blood samples were shipped either frozen or at room temperature.

The chain joins TRBV5-6 to TRBJ1-2, with TRBD1 matching 8 junction bases. Sequencing was performed on PBMCs or T cells enriched from blood (not recorded which). This clonotype originated in a woman between 18 and 30 years old with acute COVID-19. The sequenced DNA is TGTGCCAGCAGCCGGACCGGACAGGGTGCTGACTATGGCTACACCTTC. This encodes CASSRTGQGADYGYTF.